Ten or more counts support the clone carrying this T cell receptor (beta chain). Its antigen remains unknown. The sample comes from a study of breast tumors, draining lymph nodes, adjacent tissues. The lymph nodes were axillary draining lymph nodes from breast cancer patients. Study outcomes and limitations: The lymph node origin of tumor T cells was framed as consistent with a hypothesis, not demonstrated. Tumors had less TCR diversity than lymph nodes, more than nontumor tissue. Data fit most tumor T cells coming from lymph node, expanding in tumor. Luminal-like breast cancer showed significantly higher tumor–nontumor repertoire similarity than basal-like.

From the multiplex PCR reads, TCRdb called clonotypes with MiXCR, one entry per CDR3 protein. The table records 160,000 or so distinct CDR3 sequences, 25% to 40% of them present only once. Germline CDR1 and CDR2: SEHNR and FQNEAQ (reference sequence). This CDR3 region has 12 residues. V was cut by 4 bases and J by 15 bases, with 13 bases left in between. Sequencing input: axillary lymph node tissue. This receptor was taken from a female donor with breast cancer. Some clones in this sample may be carry-over from other donors' samples. The chain combines TRBV7-9 with TRBJ2-6; a weak D match, TRBD1 (6 bases). The CDR3 reads CASSWTPGDLTF. In DNA form, the CDR3 reads TGTGCCAGCAGCTGGACCCCAGGGGACCTGACTTTC.